This T cell receptor beta chain was sequenced in a study of T cells in Graves' hyperthyroidism and ophthalmopathy. Ten or more counts support this clonotype. Isolation of PBMCs was performed on around 9.3 ml fresh peripheral blood. The ends were cut back, 4 bases at V and 1 base at J, with 13 bases in the middle. Germline CDR1 SNHLY, CDR2 FYNNEI. CDR3 length: 15 amino acids. Researchers took RNA transcripts and amplified the TCR beta CDR3 regions from them. RT-PCR in the first round (using the HTBI primer set) targeted the TCR CDR3. In TCRdb, the multiplex PCR reads were re-called with MiXCR into one record per CDR3 protein. The sample shows about 720,000 distinct CDR3 sequences, around 15% of them seen only once.

The source of this sequence is a man between 18 and 35 years old with Graves' hyperthyroidism. The sequenced sample was blood. The chain combines TRBV2 with TRBJ1-1; possibly TRBD1 for D (5 bases). CDR3 in amino acids: CASSVGGLGNTEAFF. CDR3 sequence (DNA): TGTGCCAGCAGTGTTGGGGGTTTAGGGAACACTGAAGCTTTCTTT.